This is a list of T cell receptor beta chains from one sample in a study of T cells in Graves' hyperthyroidism and ophthalmopathy. From the multiplex PCR reads, TCRdb called clonotypes with MiXCR, one entry per CDR3 protein. The sample lists 300,000 to 500,000 distinct CDR3 sequences, over 12% seen once, with around 28% in the top ten. Source material: blood. The receptor source for this set is a man between 50 and 59 years old with Graves' ophthalmopathy. CDR3s include the opening cysteine and the closing phenylalanine or tryptophan. The D gene is left open where the match is weak. For some rows the clone size is stated as once, few or many, or as a class when expanded; others skip it.

abundance: few; v_gene: TRBV14; j_gene: TRBJ2-7; d_gene: .; CDR3nt: TGTGCCAGCAGTTGGGGAAGCCACTCCTACGAGCAGTACTTC; CDR3aa: CASSWGSHSYEQYF
abundance: few; v_gene: TRBV5-1; j_gene: TRBJ2-7; d_gene: .; CDR3nt: TGCGCCAGCAGCTTTGTGGACGGCGGTTTTGAGCGGTACTTC; CDR3aa: CASSFVDGGFERYF
abundance: few; v_gene: TRBV14; j_gene: TRBJ2-2; d_gene: TRBD2; CDR3nt: TGTGCCAGCAGCCACCTACTGGGGCAGGGCGGGGGCACCGGGGAGCTGTTTTTT; CDR3aa: CASSHLLGQGGGTGELFF
abundance: few; v_gene: TRBV29-1; j_gene: TRBJ2-2; d_gene: TRBD2; CDR3nt: TGCGTGGGGCGGCTAGCGGGAACCGGGGAGCTGTTTTTT; CDR3aa: CVGRLAGTGELFF
abundance: .; v_gene: TRBV15; j_gene: TRBJ2-2; d_gene: .; CDR3nt: TGTGCCACCAGCAGAGATCAAGGCTCTAGCTCCGGGGAGCTGTTTTTT; CDR3aa: CATSRDQGSSSGELFF
abundance: many; v_gene: TRBV29-1; j_gene: TRBJ2-1; d_gene: TRBD1; CDR3nt: TGCAGCGTTGAAGATGTAGACAGGGGGCGCTCGGATGAGCAGTTCTTC; CDR3aa: CSVEDVDRGRSDEQFF
abundance: many; v_gene: TRBV7-2; j_gene: TRBJ2-3; d_gene: TRBD1; CDR3nt: TGTGCCAGCAGCCTGACAGGGGGTTTTGATACGCAGTATTTT; CDR3aa: CASSLTGGFDTQYF
abundance: many; v_gene: TRBV3-1; j_gene: TRBJ2-5; d_gene: TRBD2; CDR3nt: TGTGCCAGCAGCCAAGATCCGTTCCCGGGACTAGTGTCCCAAGAGACCCAGTACTTC; CDR3aa: CASSQDPFPGLVSQETQYF
abundance: few; v_gene: TRBV6-1; j_gene: TRBJ2-3; d_gene: .; CDR3nt: TGTGCCAGCCAGGGGAGCACAGATACGCAGTATTTT; CDR3aa: CASQGSTDTQYF
abundance: few; v_gene: TRBV27; j_gene: TRBJ2-4; d_gene: .; CDR3nt: TGTGCCAGCAGTTTAAGGCGGGATCTTGACATTCAGTACTTC; CDR3aa: CASSLRRDLDIQYF
abundance: few; v_gene: TRBV6-1; j_gene: TRBJ1-1; d_gene: .; CDR3nt: TGTGCCAGCAAAGCTGGGGGTGGCACTGAAGCTTTCTTT; CDR3aa: CASKAGGGTEAFF
abundance: many; v_gene: TRBV7-9; j_gene: TRBJ2-2; d_gene: .; CDR3nt: TGTGCCAGCAGCTTTAGGGGGGCGCCGACCGGGGAGCTGTTTTTT; CDR3aa: CASSFRGAPTGELFF
abundance: many; v_gene: TRBV20-1; j_gene: TRBJ2-4; d_gene: .; CDR3nt: TGCAGTGCTTCGGACTACCTCAAAAACATTCAGTACTTC; CDR3aa: CSASDYLKNIQYF
abundance: many; v_gene: TRBV5-1; j_gene: TRBJ2-1; d_gene: .; CDR3nt: TGCGCCAGCAGCTTGGAGATCGGGGTGAGGGAGCAGTTCTTC; CDR3aa: CASSLEIGVREQFF
abundance: .; v_gene: TRBV12-3/TRBV12-4; j_gene: TRBJ2-2; d_gene: .; CDR3nt: TGTGCCAGCAGCCCGCGGATGAACACCGGGGAGCTGTTTTTT; CDR3aa: CASSPRMNTGELFF
abundance: many; v_gene: TRBV7-9; j_gene: TRBJ2-3; d_gene: .; CDR3nt: TGTGCCAGCAGCCGTCTAGACCCTCCTTCAGATACGCAGTATTTT; CDR3aa: CASSRLDPPSDTQYF
abundance: few; v_gene: TRBV12-3/TRBV12-4; j_gene: TRBJ1-2; d_gene: .; CDR3nt: TGTGCCAGCAGTTTAGACTTCCACAGTCGCTATGGCTACACCTTC; CDR3aa: CASSLDFHSRYGYTF
abundance: few; v_gene: TRBV29-1; j_gene: TRBJ1-1; d_gene: .; CDR3nt: TGCAGCGTTGAAGTTGGGGGCAGGACTGAAGCTTTCTTT; CDR3aa: CSVEVGGRTEAFF
abundance: many; v_gene: TRBV20-1; j_gene: TRBJ2-1; d_gene: .; CDR3nt: TGCAGTGCTACGAGGGAGATCAACAATGAGCAGTTCTTC; CDR3aa: CSATREINNEQFF
abundance: .; v_gene: TRBV19; j_gene: TRBJ2-1; d_gene: .; CDR3nt: TGTGCCAGTAGTATTTTTAGCGGAGCTTACAATGAGCAGTTCTTC; CDR3aa: CASSIFSGAYNEQFF
abundance: many; v_gene: TRBV20-1; j_gene: TRBJ2-5; d_gene: TRBD1; CDR3nt: TGCAGTGCTAGCGAGGACAGGGGTTTTAGGGAGACCCAGTACTTC; CDR3aa: CSASEDRGFRETQYF
abundance: few; v_gene: TRBV2; j_gene: TRBJ2-5; d_gene: .; CDR3nt: TGTGCCAGCAGTGATCAGGAGGGATCGGTTAGGGAGACCCAGTACTTC; CDR3aa: CASSDQEGSVRETQYF
abundance: many; v_gene: TRBV5-1; j_gene: TRBJ2-5; d_gene: TRBD2; CDR3nt: TGCGCCAGCAGCCGGGAGGCCGGTACAGAGACCCAGTACTTC; CDR3aa: CASSREAGTETQYF
abundance: few; v_gene: TRBV19; j_gene: TRBJ2-1; d_gene: TRBD2; CDR3nt: TGTGCCAGTAGCCTGACTAGCGGGAGCCCCTGGGGGAATGAGCAGTTCTTC; CDR3aa: CASSLTSGSPWGNEQFF
abundance: many; v_gene: TRBV7-2; j_gene: TRBJ1-2; d_gene: .; CDR3nt: TGTGCCAGCAGCTTACTATCCCTTAACTATGGCTACACCTTC; CDR3aa: CASSLLSLNYGYTF
abundance: many; v_gene: TRBV5-1; j_gene: TRBJ2-3; d_gene: .; CDR3nt: TGCGCCAGCAGCTCTACGGGGACGGTCACAGATACGCAGTATTTT; CDR3aa: CASSSTGTVTDTQYF
abundance: many; v_gene: TRBV6-1; j_gene: TRBJ2-1; d_gene: TRBD2; CDR3nt: TGTGCCAGCACCCTAAGAGGGGAGGGGCCCGAGCAGTTCTTC; CDR3aa: CASTLRGEGPEQFF
abundance: many; v_gene: TRBV20-1; j_gene: TRBJ2-3; d_gene: TRBD2; CDR3nt: TGCAGTGCTAGGACTAGCGGCACAGATACGCAGTATTTT; CDR3aa: CSARTSGTDTQYF
abundance: .; v_gene: TRBV9; j_gene: TRBJ2-4; d_gene: .; CDR3nt: TGTGCCAGCAGCGTGGGGAACATTCAGTACTTC; CDR3aa: CASSVGNIQYF
abundance: .; v_gene: TRBV19; j_gene: TRBJ2-7; d_gene: .; CDR3nt: TGTGCCAGTAGTCCCAGGGGACGGGGGGTCCACGAGCAGTACTTC; CDR3aa: CASSPRGRGVHEQYF
abundance: few; v_gene: TRBV10-3; j_gene: TRBJ1-1; d_gene: .; CDR3nt: TGTGCCATCAGTGAAGAAAGGCAGAGCCACACTGAAGCTTTCTTT; CDR3aa: CAISEERQSHTEAFF
abundance: .; v_gene: TRBV24-1; j_gene: TRBJ1-3; d_gene: .; CDR3nt: TGTGCCACCAGCCCCGGGAGCTCTGGAAACACCATATATTTT; CDR3aa: CATSPGSSGNTIYF
abundance: .; v_gene: TRBV6-1; j_gene: TRBJ2-7; d_gene: .; CDR3nt: TGTGCCAGCAGGCGCGGACTGAACTACGAGCAGTACTTC; CDR3aa: CASRRGLNYEQYF
abundance: many; v_gene: TRBV6-6; j_gene: TRBJ1-1; d_gene: .; CDR3nt: TGTGCCAGCAGTTACTCGATGTCCGGGGTTATCGAAGCTTTCTTT; CDR3aa: CASSYSMSGVIEAFF
abundance: few; v_gene: TRBV19; j_gene: TRBJ2-1; d_gene: .; CDR3nt: TGTGCCAGTAGTATAGCGGTGGGTAATGAGCAGTTCTTC; CDR3aa: CASSIAVGNEQFF
abundance: .; v_gene: TRBV15; j_gene: TRBJ2-1; d_gene: .; CDR3nt: TGTGCCACCAGCCCTTACGGACTGAACAATGAGCAGTTCTTC; CDR3aa: CATSPYGLNNEQFF
abundance: .; v_gene: TRBV10-2; j_gene: TRBJ2-1; d_gene: TRBD2; CDR3nt: TGTGCCAGCCTGAGGACTAGCGGGCGCAATGAGCAGTTCTTC; CDR3aa: CASLRTSGRNEQFF
abundance: many; v_gene: TRBV6-1; j_gene: TRBJ2-1; d_gene: .; CDR3nt: TGTGCCAGCAGTCCCCATCCCAATTGGAGGGAGAGCTCCTACAATGAGCAGTTCTTC; CDR3aa: CASSPHPNWRESSYNEQFF
abundance: .; v_gene: TRBV12-3/TRBV12-4; j_gene: TRBJ2-3; d_gene: .; CDR3nt: TGTGCCAGCAGTTCGCCGGCTAGCTCAGATACGCAGTATTTT; CDR3aa: CASSSPASSDTQYF
abundance: .; v_gene: TRBV19; j_gene: TRBJ2-2; d_gene: .; CDR3nt: TGTGCCAGTGCTCGGGCGGAGAACACCGGGGAGCTGTTTTTT; CDR3aa: CASARAENTGELFF
abundance: .; v_gene: TRBV5-4; j_gene: TRBJ2-7; d_gene: .; CDR3nt: TGTGCCAGCAGCAGGACAGAACCCTACGAGCAGTACTTC; CDR3aa: CASSRTEPYEQYF
abundance: .; v_gene: TRBV7-6; j_gene: TRBJ2-5; d_gene: TRBD2; CDR3nt: TGTGCTAGCAGCTTAGTCCCCCCCAACCGACTAGCGGGAAGAGAGACCCAGTACTTC; CDR3aa: CASSLVPPNRLAGRETQYF
abundance: many; v_gene: TRBV2; j_gene: TRBJ2-5; d_gene: TRBD2; CDR3nt: TGTGCCAGCAGGGGGGACTACCAGGAGACCCAGTACTTC; CDR3aa: CASRGDYQETQYF
abundance: many; v_gene: TRBV11-3; j_gene: TRBJ2-1; d_gene: .; CDR3nt: TGTGCCAGCAGCTCCGACAGGAATGAGCAGTTCTTC; CDR3aa: CASSSDRNEQFF
abundance: .; v_gene: TRBV2; j_gene: TRBJ2-3; d_gene: TRBD2; CDR3nt: TGTGCCAGCAGTCTAAGACTAGCGGGAGTAAATACGCAGTATTTT; CDR3aa: CASSLRLAGVNTQYF
abundance: many; v_gene: TRBV7-8; j_gene: TRBJ2-7; d_gene: TRBD2; CDR3nt: TGTGCCAGCAGCCACCCCCGGGGTGGCGGGAGGTCCCCCAGCTCCTACGAGCAGTACTTC; CDR3aa: CASSHPRGGGRSPSSYEQYF
abundance: many; v_gene: TRBV20-1; j_gene: TRBJ2-3; d_gene: .; CDR3nt: TGCAGTGCTGGTCGATCCGGGACTGCTAGCACAGATACGCAGTATTTT; CDR3aa: CSAGRSGTASTDTQYF
abundance: many; v_gene: TRBV5-1; j_gene: TRBJ2-2; d_gene: .; CDR3nt: TGCGCCAGCAGCTCGGAAGGGACCGGGGAGCTGTTTTTT; CDR3aa: CASSSEGTGELFF
abundance: many; v_gene: TRBV4-1; j_gene: TRBJ2-5; d_gene: TRBD1; CDR3nt: TGCGCCAGCAGCCACCGGGACAGGGGGCAGGAGACCCAGTACTTC; CDR3aa: CASSHRDRGQETQYF
abundance: many; v_gene: TRBV30; j_gene: TRBJ2-7; d_gene: .; CDR3nt: TGTGCCTGGAGGGGTGCCTCCTACGAGCAGTACTTC; CDR3aa: CAWRGASYEQYF
abundance: few; v_gene: TRBV15; j_gene: TRBJ2-6; d_gene: .; CDR3nt: TGTGCCACCAGCAGCAGGGGAGCCGGGGCCAACGTCCTGACTTTC; CDR3aa: CATSSRGAGANVLTF